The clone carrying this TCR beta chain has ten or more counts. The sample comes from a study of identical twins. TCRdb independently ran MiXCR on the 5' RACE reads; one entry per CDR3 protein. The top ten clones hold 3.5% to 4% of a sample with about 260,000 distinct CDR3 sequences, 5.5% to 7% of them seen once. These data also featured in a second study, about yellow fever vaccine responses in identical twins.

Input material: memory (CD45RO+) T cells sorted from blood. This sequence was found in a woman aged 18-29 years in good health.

The CDR3 nucleotides are TGTGCCAGCACCACCGGGGCTCTTAGCTCCTACAATGAGCAGTTCTTC. It specifies CASTTGALSSYNEQFF. The chain links TRBV5-4 to TRBJ2-1, with D perhaps assigned TRBD1 or TRBD2 (5 bases each). Trimming took off 6 bases at V and 0 bases at J, with 16 bases between the two ends. The germline gives CDR1 SGHNT, CDR2 YYREEE (reference sequence). The CDR3 spans 16 residues.